This T cell receptor (beta chain) was obtained from a study of T cells in Graves' hyperthyroidism and ophthalmopathy. The table lists this clonotype with many counts. Trimming removed 4 bases from V and 4 bases from J; junction bases left unmatched: 5. CDR1 SGHRS and CDR2 YFSETQ come from the germline V gene. This CDR3 spans 15 amino acids. Amplified TCR beta CDR3 regions came from RNA transcripts. Researchers ran a first-round RT-PCR on the TCR CDR3 using the HTBI primer set. Each CDR3 protein gets one entry after TCRdb re-called the multiplex PCR reads with MiXCR. The sample consists of about 420,000 distinct CDR3 sequences, around a sixth of them appearing once.

The receptor was derived from a woman aged 18-35 years with Graves' hyperthyroidism. The source material was blood. The V and J genes are TRBV5-1 and TRBJ2-1, with 10 bases matching TRBD2. CDR3: CASSLSGRIYNEQFF. DNA of the CDR3: TGCGCCAGCAGCCTTAGCGGGAGGATTTACAATGAGCAGTTCTTC.